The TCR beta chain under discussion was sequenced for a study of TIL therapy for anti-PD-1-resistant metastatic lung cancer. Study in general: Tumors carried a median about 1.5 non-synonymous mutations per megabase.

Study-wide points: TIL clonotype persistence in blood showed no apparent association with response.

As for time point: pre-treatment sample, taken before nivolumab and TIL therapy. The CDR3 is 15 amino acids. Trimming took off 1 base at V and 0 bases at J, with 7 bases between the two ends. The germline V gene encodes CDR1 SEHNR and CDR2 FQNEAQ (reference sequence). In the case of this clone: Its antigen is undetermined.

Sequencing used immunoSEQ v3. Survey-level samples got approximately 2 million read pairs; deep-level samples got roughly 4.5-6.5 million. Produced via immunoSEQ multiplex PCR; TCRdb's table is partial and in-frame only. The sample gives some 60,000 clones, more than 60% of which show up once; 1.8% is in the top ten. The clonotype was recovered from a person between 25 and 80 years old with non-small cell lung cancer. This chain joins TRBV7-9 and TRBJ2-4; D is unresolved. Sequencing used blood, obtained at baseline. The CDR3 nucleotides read TGTGCCAGCAGCTTAGTGTCTCTAGCCAAAAACATTCAGTACTTC. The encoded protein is CASSLVSLAKNIQYF.